This T cell receptor (beta chain) was captured by sequencing in a study of shared clonotypes between healthy human individuals (dated by TCRdb to 2018 to 2021). Describing the broader study: Three men and two women, aged 18 to 49 years, made up the cohort. The study deeply sequenced blood TCR repertoires of several healthy adults to estimate repertoire size and the extent of clonotype sharing between individuals. Between about 0.85 and 10 billion PBMCs per donor were obtained by leukapheresis. To increase sequencing depth and limit assay-specific biases, TCR repertoire library preparation and sequencing were carried out by different laboratories using diverse techniques. Per donor, three plates each were used for CD4 naive and CD4 memory, two for CD8 naive, and one for CD8 memory.

The CDR3 numbers 15 residues from cysteine through phenylalanine. The retained sequence is limited to the CDR3, 45 bases, with the frame set at the first base. Reading the germline V gene (reference sequence) gives CDR1 LNHDA and CDR2 SQIVND. Compared with germline, V lacks 3 bases and J lacks 4 bases; bases without a gene match: 7. The donors were healthy, HIV-negative adults with no recently reported acute infections or vaccinations. Every donor was a Caucasian adult living in Nashville, Tennessee, USA. CD4+ T cells were enriched by magnetic negative selection, after which naive cells were positively selected on CD45RA and the negative fraction was taken as the memory subset. After blood collection by leukapheresis, PBMCs were isolated using Ficoll-Histopaque density gradient centrifugation and then cryopreserved in the vapor phase of liquid nitrogen. Purity and quantity of every magnetically sorted T cell population were checked by analytical flow cytometry. Each sorted fraction had its genomic DNA isolated and then quantified by UV absorbance on a Nanodrop 2000c.

As to this clone: No cognate antigen has been identified for it. No per-base quality is available; no much larger clone lies one base away.

Overall results and qualifications from the work: The small number of donors limited the genetic and exposure-history diversity represented. Larger estimated clonotype richness was generally found for naive subsets than for memory subsets. Sampling was restricted to blood, and TCR repertoires in tissues likely differ from the TCR repertoires found in blood. When several donors were compared, the shared fraction of clonotypes was about 5.5% for naive CD4, roughly 3.3% for naive CD8, more than 2% for memory CD4, and 0.4% for memory CD8. Based on pairwise subsampling, the degree of clonotype sharing among donors was expected to be affected by sequencing depth. Compared with non-shared clonotypes, the clonotypes found in all four sorted-subset donors had higher generation probabilities. Even with the large sequencing depth, rarefaction of the sorted-subset datasets indicated that sequencing was incomplete.

Using the deep immunoSEQ assay, multiplex PCR amplified TCR CDR3 regions from genomic DNA. For each cell subset, the extracted genomic DNA was distributed evenly across all wells of several immunoSEQ 96-well plates, and each plate served as one replicate. For sorted subsets, about 200 ng genomic DNA, equal to tens of thousands of T cell genomes, was loaded into each replicate PCR. Purified libraries were quantified with a Qubit 3.0 fluorometer, sized on a Bioanalyzer 2100, and re-quantified with the KAPA Library Quantification kit. Every immunoSEQ 96-well plate was sequenced on a separate single-read 150-cycle Illumina NextSeq 550 flow cell. Regarding the original processing steps: Because only junctional sequences without quality scores were contained in the immunoSEQ output, filtering matching that applied to full-length reads could not be performed. To assign V/J genes and CDR3, sequences were annotated against IMGT germline references using PyIR, a Python wrapper for IgBLAST v1.9. Reads were filtered out if the reads had weak V/J assignments (E-value above 1e-6), no CDR3, stop codons, out-of-frame junctions, or ambiguous translated residues. V3J clonotypes were defined as sequences sharing an identical inferred V gene, J gene, and CDR3 amino acid sequence. To compute the percentage overlap between repertoires, the number of shared unique clonotypes was divided by the size of the smaller repertoire. RTK rarefaction, the Chao1 estimator, and Recon v2.1 estimates of unobserved clonotypes were used to assess repertoire richness. For all TCRbeta clonotypes obtained by the gDNA method from a handful of donors, generation probabilities were computed with OLGA. Entries here come from immuneACCESS through TCRdb and include only in-frame sequences with V and J called. Some clones fail to appear in such tables; in the studies checked, an unresolved V gene covers under half of the shortfall, and the cause of the remainder is unknown. V, J and clone size reflect that table, while D and trimming were determined from the DNA. The sample table lists a few million clones, approximately 92% of them with a count of one. The ten top clones hold 0.11% to 0.15% of the sample.

This sequence uses TRBV19 and TRBJ2-5; 8 nucleotides in the junction match TRBD2. The TCR originated in a man aged 18 to 29 in good health. What was sequenced was naive CD4+ T cells sorted from blood. The cell subset or site label here, explained by the study, means: CD45RA+ positively selected. The CDR3 reads as follows: CASSIGSGGRETQYF. Read as DNA, the sequence is TGTGCCAGTAGTATCGGGTCGGGGGGGCGAGAGACCCAGTACTTC.